Listed below are T cell receptor beta chains from one sample, sequenced in a study of T cells after yellow fever vaccination. TCRdb processed the 5' RACE reads anew with MiXCR; each CDR3 protein has one entry. Of approximately 300,000 distinct CDR3 sequences listed, around 11% are singletons. This specimen consisted of CD4+ T cells sorted from PBMCs, obtained 45 days after the yellow fever booster vaccination. The receptors were sampled from a man in his late teens or twenties who received the YFV17D yellow fever vaccine. Both conserved end residues are part of each CDR3. A D gene is named only where the DNA matches it firmly. Clone size is not always given. Where it is, it says once, few, many or a class for expanded clones.

CDR3nt | CDR3aa | j_gene | v_gene | abundance | d_gene
TGTGCCAGCTCCGGACTAGCGGGGAGCTCTGGGGCCAACGTCCTGACTTTC | CASSGLAGSSGANVLTF | TRBJ2-6 | TRBV18 | . | TRBD2
TGCGCCAGCAGTGTAGGGTACGGCAATCAGCCCCAGCATTTT | CASSVGYGNQPQHF | TRBJ1-5 | TRBV10-2 | few | .
TGCGCCAGCAGCCAAGTGGACAGACCCGGGGAGCTGTTTTTT | CASSQVDRPGELFF | TRBJ2-2 | TRBV4-3 | . | .
TGCGCCAGCAGCTCCGGCAGCCCGAGTGCAGGGACGGATTCACCCCTCCACTTT | CASSSGSPSAGTDSPLHF | TRBJ1-6 | TRBV5-1 | . | .
TGTGCCAGCAGCCCGCGTAATGGGGCCAACGTCCTGACTTTC | CASSPRNGANVLTF | TRBJ2-6 | TRBV7-2 | . | .
TGCAGTGTTGCGGGGGGACGGGCAGATACGCAGTATTTT | CSVAGGRADTQYF | TRBJ2-3 | TRBV20-1 | . | TRBD2
TGTGCCTGGAGACAGTCCTATGGCTACACCTTC | CAWRQSYGYTF | TRBJ1-2 | TRBV30 | . | .
TGTGCCAGCACCCCGGACAGGGTGAGCCACGAGCAGTACTTC | CASTPDRVSHEQYF | TRBJ2-7 | TRBV6-6 | once | TRBD1
TGTGCCAGCAGCCTCGGGATGCCCCCAGAGACCCAGTACTTC | CASSLGMPPETQYF | TRBJ2-5 | TRBV7-2 | . | .
TGTGCCAGCAGGGATCGGATCCCAGGGCATCAGCCCCAGCATTTT | CASRDRIPGHQPQHF | TRBJ1-5 | TRBV6-6 | few | .
TGTGCCAGCAGCTGGGACCGATCCTACAATGAGCAGTTCTTC | CASSWDRSYNEQFF | TRBJ2-1 | TRBV5-6 | few | .
TGCAGTGCTAGAGTCAGGACGGGAAACACCATATATTTT | CSARVRTGNTIYF | TRBJ1-3 | TRBV20-1 | . | .
TGTGCCAGCAGCCGAGGAGAGCCAGATACGCAGTATTTT | CASSRGEPDTQYF | TRBJ2-3 | TRBV7-9 | many | .